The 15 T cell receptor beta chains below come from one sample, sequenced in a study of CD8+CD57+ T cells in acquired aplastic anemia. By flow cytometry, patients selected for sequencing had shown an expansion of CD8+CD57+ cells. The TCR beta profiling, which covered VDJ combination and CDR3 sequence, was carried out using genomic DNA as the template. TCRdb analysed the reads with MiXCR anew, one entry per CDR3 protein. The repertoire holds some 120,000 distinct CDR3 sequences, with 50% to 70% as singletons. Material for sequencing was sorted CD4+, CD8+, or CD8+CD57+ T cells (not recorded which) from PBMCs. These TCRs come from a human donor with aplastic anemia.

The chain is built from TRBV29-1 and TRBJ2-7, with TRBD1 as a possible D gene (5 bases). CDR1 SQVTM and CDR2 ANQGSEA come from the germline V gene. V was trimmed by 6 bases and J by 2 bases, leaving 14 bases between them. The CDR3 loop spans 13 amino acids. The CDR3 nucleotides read TGCAGCGTCCTAGACAGTGAAACCTACGAGCAGTACTTC. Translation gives CSVLDSETYEQYF.

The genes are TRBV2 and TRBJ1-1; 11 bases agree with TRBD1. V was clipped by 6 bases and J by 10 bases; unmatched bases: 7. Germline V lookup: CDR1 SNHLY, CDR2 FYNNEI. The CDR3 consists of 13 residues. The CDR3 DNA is TGTGCCAGCAGACTAGGACAGGGGGCGGGAGCTTTCTTT. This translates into CASRLGQGAGAFF.

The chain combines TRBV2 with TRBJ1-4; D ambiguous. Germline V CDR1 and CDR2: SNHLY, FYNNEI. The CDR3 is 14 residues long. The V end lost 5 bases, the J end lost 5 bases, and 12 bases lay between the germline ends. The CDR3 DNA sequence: TGTGCCAGCAGTCTGGACCTTGGGAATGAAAAACTGTTTTTT. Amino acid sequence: CASSLDLGNEKLFF.

The CDR3 region has the DNA TGTGCCAGCAGAAGGTGGACAGGACAAGAGACCCAGTACTTC. Translation: CASRRWTGQETQYF. This chain uses TRBV2 with TRBJ2-5; 7 bases align to TRBD1. CDR1 and CDR2 (germline): SNHLY, FYNNEI. Germline trimming cut 6 bases from V and 2 bases from J; bases unmatched to any gene: 6. This CDR3 region has 14 residues.

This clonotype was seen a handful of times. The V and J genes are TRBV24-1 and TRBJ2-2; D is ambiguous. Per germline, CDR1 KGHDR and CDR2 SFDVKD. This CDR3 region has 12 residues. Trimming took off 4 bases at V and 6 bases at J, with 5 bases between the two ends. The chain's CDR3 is CATSDAAGELFF. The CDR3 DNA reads TGTGCCACCAGTGACGCTGCCGGGGAGCTGTTTTTT.

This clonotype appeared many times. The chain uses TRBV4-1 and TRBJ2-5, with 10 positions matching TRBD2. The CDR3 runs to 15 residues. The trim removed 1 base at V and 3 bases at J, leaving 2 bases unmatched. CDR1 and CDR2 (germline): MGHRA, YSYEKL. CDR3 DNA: TGCGCCAGCAGCCAAGTTACTAGCGGGAAAGAGACCCAGTACTTC. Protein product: CASSQVTSGKETQYF.

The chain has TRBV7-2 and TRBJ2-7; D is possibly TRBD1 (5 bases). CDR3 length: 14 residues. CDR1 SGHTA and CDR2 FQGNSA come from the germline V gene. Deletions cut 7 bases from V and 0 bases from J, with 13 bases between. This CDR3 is CASTPWGSSYEQYF. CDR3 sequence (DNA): TGTGCCAGCACCCCGTGGGGCAGCTCCTACGAGCAGTACTTC.

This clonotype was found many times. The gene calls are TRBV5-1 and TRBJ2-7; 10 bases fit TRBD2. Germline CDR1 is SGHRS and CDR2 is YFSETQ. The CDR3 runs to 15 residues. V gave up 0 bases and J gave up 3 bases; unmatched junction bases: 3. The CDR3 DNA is TGCGCCAGCAGCTTGGCTGGACTAGCGGACTACGAGCAGTACTTC. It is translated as CASSLAGLADYEQYF.

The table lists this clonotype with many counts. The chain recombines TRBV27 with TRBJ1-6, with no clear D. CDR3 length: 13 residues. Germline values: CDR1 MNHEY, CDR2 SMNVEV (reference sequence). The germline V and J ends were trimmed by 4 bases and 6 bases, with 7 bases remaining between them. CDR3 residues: CASSSYTNSPLHF. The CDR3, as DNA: TGTGCCAGCAGTTCGTATACTAATTCACCCCTCCACTTT.

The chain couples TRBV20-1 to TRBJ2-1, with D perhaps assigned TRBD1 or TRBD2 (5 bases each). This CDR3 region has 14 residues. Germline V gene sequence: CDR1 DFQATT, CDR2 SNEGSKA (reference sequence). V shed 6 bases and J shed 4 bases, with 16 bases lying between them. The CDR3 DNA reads TGCAGTGCCACCGAGGGGTCGGCGTACAATGAGCAGTTCTTC. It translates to CSATEGSAYNEQFF.

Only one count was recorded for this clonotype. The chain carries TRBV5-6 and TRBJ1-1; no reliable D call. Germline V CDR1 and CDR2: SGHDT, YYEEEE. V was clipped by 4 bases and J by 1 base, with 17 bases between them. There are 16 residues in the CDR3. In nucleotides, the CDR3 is TGTGCCAGCAGCCTACTTACTTTCGAGAAGAACACTGAAGCTTTCTTT. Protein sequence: CASSLLTFEKNTEAFF.

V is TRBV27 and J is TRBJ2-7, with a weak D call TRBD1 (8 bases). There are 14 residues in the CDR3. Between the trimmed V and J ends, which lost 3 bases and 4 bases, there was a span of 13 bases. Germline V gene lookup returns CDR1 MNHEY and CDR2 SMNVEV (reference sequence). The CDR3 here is CASSLDREGYEQYF. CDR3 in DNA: TGTGCCAGCAGTTTGGACAGGGAGGGGTACGAGCAGTACTTC.

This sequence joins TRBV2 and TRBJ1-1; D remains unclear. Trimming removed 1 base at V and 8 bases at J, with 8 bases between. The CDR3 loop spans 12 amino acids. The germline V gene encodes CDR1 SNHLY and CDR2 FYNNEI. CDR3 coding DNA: TGTGCCAGCAGTGAAGGTTGGGTGGAAGCTTTCTTT. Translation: CASSEGWVEAFF.

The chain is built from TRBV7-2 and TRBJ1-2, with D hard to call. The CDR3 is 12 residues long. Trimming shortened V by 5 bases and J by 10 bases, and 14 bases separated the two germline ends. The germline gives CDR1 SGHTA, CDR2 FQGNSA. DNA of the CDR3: TGTGCCAGCAGCCCGTTTGCGGAGGCCTACACCTTC. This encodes CASSPFAEAYTF.

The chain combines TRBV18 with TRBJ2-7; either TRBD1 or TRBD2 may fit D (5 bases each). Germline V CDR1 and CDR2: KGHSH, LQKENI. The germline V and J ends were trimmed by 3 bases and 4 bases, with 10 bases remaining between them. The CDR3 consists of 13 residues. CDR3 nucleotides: TGTGCCAGCTCACCGACAGAGGGGTACGAGCAGTACTTC. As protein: CASSPTEGYEQYF.